These T cell receptor beta chains were read from a single sample in a study of CD4+ T cells in melanoma. Clones were sequenced by immunoSEQ multiplex PCR, and TCRdb holds only the in-frame ones, with some missing. The table shows 7,000 or so clones, with around 71% occurring only once. Sequencing was performed on cells from a culture (not recorded whether cultured in vitro). The source of these receptors is a human donor with melanoma. Both conserved end residues are part of each CDR3. The D gene is left open where the match is weak. Only some rows state a clone size, as once, few, many or a class for expanded clones.

TRBJ2-7 | TRBV4-1 | once | TRBD1 | TGCGCCAGCAGTAAAGTGTTGGTAACAGGGGACTCCTACGAGCAGTACTTC | CASSKVLVTGDSYEQYF
TRBJ2-7 | TRBV18 | NA | TRBD1 | TGTGCCAGCTCATTCTCCGGGACAGGGGCCTACGAGCAGTACTTC | CASSFSGTGAYEQYF
TRBJ2-1 | TRBV6-6 | NA | NA | TGTGCCAGCAGTCCTTCCCCGTCTGAGCAGTTCTTC | CASSPSPSEQFF
TRBJ2-7 | TRBV6-2/TRBV6-3 | few | TRBD1 | TGTGCCAGCAGTAGACCGGGACAGGGAATCTACGAGCAGTACTTC | CASSRPGQGIYEQYF
TRBJ1-3 | TRBV5-1 | NA | NA | TGCGCCAGCAGTTTTTCGGGCTCTGGAAACACCATATATTTT | CASSFSGSGNTIYF
TRBJ1-5 | TRBV25-1 | NA | TRBD1 | TGTGCCAGCAGCGGGACAGGGCACGATCAGCCCCAGCATTTT | CASSGTGHDQPQHF
TRBJ1-1 | TRBV7-2 | NA | NA | TGTGCCAGCAGCTTAATAGGGTTACTAAGGGTGGAAGCTTTCTTT | CASSLIGLLRVEAFF
TRBJ1-5 | TRBV5-6 | medium-sized | NA | TGTGCCAGCAGCTCAGACCGGGGCCTCAGCCAGCCCCAGCATTTT | CASSSDRGLSQPQHF
TRBJ1-2 | TRBV12-3/TRBV12-4 | NA | NA | TGTGCCAGCAGTTCGGACGGTAACTATGGCTACACCTTC | CASSSDGNYGYTF
TRBJ2-1 | TRBV10-1 | NA | TRBD2 | TGCGCCAGCAGTGATTCATTAGTAGCGGGGGGGCGAGATGAGCAGTTCTTC | CASSDSLVAGGRDEQFF
TRBJ2-1 | TRBV29-1 | NA | TRBD1 | TGCAGCGTTCGGACAGGGGGTCGGGATGAGCAGTTCTTC | CSVRTGGRDEQFF
TRBJ2-3 | TRBV27 | NA | NA | TGTGCCAGCAGTAGACAGAACACAGATACGCAGTATTTT | CASSRQNTDTQYF
TRBJ1-1 | TRBV6-5 | NA | TRBD1 | TGTGCCAGTGAAAGGGGGCTGAACACTGAAGCTTTCTTT | CASERGLNTEAFF
TRBJ1-2 | TRBV7-2 | once | NA | TGTGCCAGCAGTGAATCTTCGTTTCGGAACGTCGACTATGGCTACACCTTC | CASSESSFRNVDYGYTF
TRBJ2-5 | TRBV7-2 | NA | NA | TGTGCCAGCAGCTTAGGGGGGGCCGGAGAGACCCAGTACTTC | CASSLGGAGETQYF
TRBJ2-1 | TRBV6-5 | NA | NA | TGTGCCAGCAGTTACTCGTATGCGGGGGCCGAGCAGTTCTTC | CASSYSYAGAEQFF
TRBJ1-2 | TRBV19 | NA | NA | TGTGCCAGTAGTCCTGGCATCTTCTATGGCTACACCTTC | CASSPGIFYGYTF
TRBJ1-4 | TRBV7-8 | NA | NA | TGTGCCAGCAGCTCGAAAACGGGGGTTCGGGGGGAAAAACTGTTTTTT | CASSSKTGVRGEKLFF
TRBJ2-7 | TRBV28 | NA | NA | TGTGCCAGCAGTTCAGAGTACGAGCAGTACTTC | CASSSEYEQYF
TRBJ2-1 | TRBV18 | NA | NA | TGTGCCAGCTCACCACCTCTAGCGCTGAGCTCCTACAATGAGCAGTTCTTC | CASSPPLALSSYNEQFF
TRBJ2-5 | TRBV7-3 | NA | TRBD2 | TGTGCCAGCAGCTTTATCGGGGGGGCCGGGGAGACCCAGTACTTC | CASSFIGGAGETQYF
TRBJ1-1 | TRBV6-6 | NA | TRBD1 | TGTGCCAGCAGGGGCCCAGGGGGCCCTGAAGCTTTCTTT | CASRGPGGPEAFF
TRBJ2-7 | TRBV3-1/TRBV3-2 | NA | TRBD2 | TGTGCCAGCAGCCACCCCGGACTAGCGGGGGGCTACGAGCAGTACTTC | CASSHPGLAGGYEQYF
TRBJ1-6 | TRBV30 | NA | NA | TGTGCCTGGAGTGTGGTAGGGTCCCTCCACTTT | CAWSVVGSLHF
TRBJ1-3 | TRBV11-2 | few | NA | TGTGCCAGCAGCTTAGATCCCGGGCCCAACACCATATATTTT | CASSLDPGPNTIYF
TRBJ1-6 | TRBV28 | medium-sized | NA | TGTGCCAGCAGTTTGTGGCGGGCTAATTCACCCCTCCACTTT | CASSLWRANSPLHF
TRBJ1-5 | TRBV27 | NA | NA | TGTGCCAGCAGGGCAGGCAATCAGCCCCAGCATTTT | CASRAGNQPQHF
TRBJ1-2 | TRBV15 | once | NA | TGTGCCACCAGCAGATCATCAAAGCAGGGCTCGTTGAACTATGGCTACACCTTC | CATSRSSKQGSLNYGYTF
TRBJ1-1 | TRBV27 | NA | NA | TGTGCCAGCAGTTTATTTGCAAGGACTGAAGCTTTCTTT | CASSLFARTEAFF
TRBJ1-1 | TRBV13 | NA | NA | TGTGCCAGCAGCTTAGGCCGATCCCTTGCCGACAGCCCATTT | CASSLGRSLADSPF
TRBJ1-2 | TRBV5-6 | NA | NA | TGTGCCAGCAGCTCGGGGACGGCCTCCTATGGCTACACCTTC | CASSSGTASYGYTF
TRBJ2-5 | TRBV2 | few | NA | TGTGCCAGCAGTGACAGTCAGACCCAGTACTTC | CASSDSQTQYF
TRBJ1-1 | TRBV7-8 | NA | NA | TGTGCCAGCAGCTCAGGGACCTCTGAAGCTTTCTTT | CASSSGTSEAFF
TRBJ2-1 | TRBV12-3/TRBV12-4 | NA | NA | TGTGCCAGCAGTCCGGGGTCCTACAATGAGCAGTTCTTC | CASSPGSYNEQFF
TRBJ2-6 | TRBV4-1 | few | TRBD1 | TGCGCCAGCAGCCAAGACCTTCGGACAGGCCGCTCTGGGGCCAACGTCCTGACTTTC | CASSQDLRTGRSGANVLTF
TRBJ1-2 | TRBV4-3 | NA | NA | TGCGCCAGCAGCCTCGACAGAACCGCCAACTATGGCTACACCTTC | CASSLDRTANYGYTF
TRBJ2-7 | TRBV9 | medium-sized | TRBD1 | TGTGCCAGCAGCTTATGGGGACAGGGCGTCAACGAGCAGTACTTC | CASSLWGQGVNEQYF
TRBJ2-1 | TRBV27 | medium-sized | NA | TGTGCCAGCAGCCTTTACAATGAGCAGTTCTTC | CASSLYNEQFF
TRBJ2-7 | TRBV18 | NA | TRBD1 | TGTGCCAGCTCGCCTAGCCGGGACAGGGTCGACGAGCAGTACTTC | CASSPSRDRVDEQYF
TRBJ2-6 | TRBV27 | NA | TRBD1 | TGTGCCAGCAGTTTATTCGGACAGGGACACTCTGGGGCCAACGTCCTGACTTTC | CASSLFGQGHSGANVLTF
TRBJ2-2 | TRBV4-1 | NA | TRBD2 | TGCGCCAGCAGCCAACGGACTAGCGGGGGGCTTTACTATAACACCGGGGAGCTGTTTTTT | CASSQRTSGGLYYNTGELFF
TRBJ2-5 | TRBV11-1 | NA | NA | TGTGCCAGCAGCCGAAAGAGGGAGACCCAGTACTTC | CASSRKRETQYF
TRBJ1-1 | TRBV29-1 | medium-sized | NA | TGCAGCGTTGGAAACACTGGGGCTTTCTTT | CSVGNTGAFF
TRBJ2-7 | TRBV4-2 | once | NA | TGTGCCAGCAGCCAGAGCGGGACAGCACCCTACGAGCAGTACTTC | CASSQSGTAPYEQYF
TRBJ2-3 | TRBV5-4 | NA | NA | TGTGCCAGCAGCCTTGGACCGTACACAGATACGCAGTATTTT | CASSLGPYTDTQYF
TRBJ2-7 | TRBV7-2 | medium-sized | TRBD1 | TGTGCCAGCAGCTCCTACAGGGGTTCTTACGAGCAGTACTTC | CASSSYRGSYEQYF
TRBJ1-1 | TRBV9 | NA | TRBD1 | TGTGCCAGCAGCTTAGGGACAGGGGGAGGTGAAGCTTTCTTT | CASSLGTGGGEAFF
TRBJ2-2 | TRBV4-3 | NA | TRBD2 | TGCGCCAGCAGCCAAGAAGTAGCGGGGGGGTTCACCGGGGAGCTGTTTTTT | CASSQEVAGGFTGELFF
TRBJ1-3 | TRBV19 | large | NA | TGTGCCAGTAGTATCGCAGGGCACTCTGGAAACACCATATATTTT | CASSIAGHSGNTIYF
TRBJ1-5 | TRBV7-9 | NA | NA | TGTGCCAGCAGCTTAGGCAGTCAGCCCCAGCATTTT | CASSLGSQPQHF
TRBJ1-5 | TRBV28 | NA | TRBD1 | TGTGCCAGCAGCAAGCTGGACAGGGAAGTTAGTCAGCCCCAGCATTTT | CASSKLDREVSQPQHF
TRBJ1-1 | TRBV9 | NA | NA | TGTGCCAGCAGCGTAGCTGACCGACGTGAAGCTTTCTTT | CASSVADRREAFF